The present TCR beta chain was sequenced within a study of human T cells and chemical hapten exposure. Looking at the study overall: Sensitization employed 2% DPC on approximately 2 cm by approximately 2 cm of upper inner arm skin.

Germline values: CDR1 LGHNA, CDR2 YNFKEQ. The CDR3 extends over 16 amino acids. V shed 6 bases and J 0 bases; nucleotides not matched to a gene: 8. Points from the study as a whole: Relative to control repertoires, expanded TCRs gave rise to significantly more large CDR3 similarity clusters.

The library gave individual cDNA molecules unique molecular identifiers. TCRdb itself ran the RACE reads through MiXCR, one entry per CDR3 protein. The sample lists some 400,000 distinct CDR3 sequences; approximately 5.1% were seen once. Time point reported: pre-sensitization, week 0. As to treatment: therapeutic diphenylcyclopropenone sensitization with weekly scalp DPC. This clonotype was seen at least ten times. Antigen unknown. The receptor was derived from a woman aged 50 to 60 with alopecia areata. Some clones in this sample may be carry-over from other donors' samples. J is TRBJ2-3 and V is TRBV4-2; 8 positions agree with TRBD2. The sequencing here drew on whole blood, taken in connection with sensitization to the hapten diphenylcyclopropenone (DPC). The CDR3 protein is CASRRSGGTSTDTQYF. The CDR3 DNA sequence: TGTGCCAGCAGAAGGAGCGGGGGTACTAGCACAGATACGCAGTATTTT.